The entry that follows covers one T cell receptor (beta chain) sequence. This clone came up a few times. Its recognized antigen is unknown. Base qualities are missing; no much larger clone stands one base away. There are 16 amino acids in the CDR3, from cysteine to phenylalanine inclusive. Of all the DNA, just the CDR3 is kept, 48 bases in frame from base 1. Via the germline V gene, CDR1 is SNHLY and CDR2 FYNNEI. Deletion took 4 bases off V and 4 bases off J, with a span of 19 bases between the germline ends. The data were taken from a study of OX40 agonist ivuxolimab in advanced cancers. With respect to the entire study: Ivuxolimab, which targeted the costimulatory receptor OX40 (CD134), was an agonistic, fully human IgG2 monoclonal antibody. Intravenous ivuxolimab was administered to patients every 2 weeks at six dose levels: 0.01, 0.1, 0.3, 1.5, 3 and 10 mg/kg. Among the approximately 54 dose-escalation patients, 19 had hepatocellular carcinoma, 15 or so melanoma, 9 renal cell carcinoma and 9 head and neck cancer. A male proportion of around 81% and a mean age of 60 years, ranging from about 23 to 90, were recorded for the dose-escalation cohort. Patients were allowed to have had prior anti-PD-1, anti-PD-L1 or anti-CTLA-4 therapy, and 40% of the dose-escalation patients had been treated with checkpoint inhibitors. Three dose-escalation patients achieved partial responses, one with hepatocellular carcinoma and two with cutaneous melanoma. The purpose of peripheral TCRbeta sequencing was to test whether ivuxolimab changed TCR sequence diversity and led to clonal T-cell expansion. The paper covers the monotherapy dose-escalation part of the phase I ivuxolimab trial, which included N of about 51 patients.

General study outcomes and caveats: Low levels of normalized T-cell clonal expansion were also shown by some nonresponding patients. After ivuxolimab, CD8+ T cells had more expanded clones than CD4+ T cells on average. The antigen specificity of the peripheral T cells that underwent clonal expansion was not determined. At doses of 0.1 to 3.0 mg/kg, clonal expansion of both CD4+ and CD8+ T cells in blood was seen between baseline and week 6. In the 0.1-3.0 mg/kg groups, partial responders had among the lowest normalized peripheral clonal expansion, particularly in CD8+ T cells.

Genomic DNA was isolated from the sorted cells so that the TCRbeta CDR3 region could be sequenced. The immunoSEQ Assay was used for sequencing of TCRbeta CDR3 regions. Held by TCRdb, this immuneACCESS table contains in-frame sequences only and omits some clones. Under half of the omission traces to an unresolved V gene where checked; the cause of the rest is unknown. A total of about 77,000 clones appear in this sample, 89% of them only once. Of the sample, around 2.5% falls within the top ten clones. The trial excluded patients who had a history of autoimmune disease or were on systemic immunosuppression. Peripheral blood for TCR sequencing was collected from all dose cohorts at baseline, on cycle 4 day 1, and on cycle 7 day 1. Samples came from an open-label, multicenter, first-in-human phase I dose-escalation trial of ivuxolimab. Adults with locally advanced or metastatic head and neck squamous cell, hepatocellular, melanoma or renal cell carcinoma were enrolled in the trial. Before TCR sequencing, CD4+ and CD8+ T cells were separately sorted from peripheral blood.

This TCR was recovered from an adult with an advanced solid tumor such as melanoma, head and neck, liver or kidney cancer. The V gene is TRBV2 and the J gene is TRBJ1-2; TRBD1 is possibly the D segment (5 matching bases). This material consisted of CD4+ or CD8+ T cells sorted from blood, taken in a trial of the OX40 agonist ivuxolimab. The encoded CDR3 is CASSGFRIGATYGYTF. The DNA sequence is TGTGCCAGCAGTGGGTTCAGGATAGGGGCCACCTATGGCTACACCTTC.